The table lists the clone carrying this T cell receptor (beta chain) with many counts. CDR1 and CDR2 from the germline V gene are SGHRS and YFSETQ. The V gene lost 2 bases and the J gene lost 6 bases, with 9 bases spanning the gap. The CDR3 is made up of 14 amino acids. The data stem from a study of Graves' ophthalmopathy and Graves' hyperthyroidism. Amplification from RNA transcripts yielded the TCR beta CDR3 regions. After a first-round RT-PCR with HTBI primers, a second-round multiplex PCR was run. MiXCR, applied by TCRdb to the multiplex PCR reads, yields one record per CDR3 protein. The repertoire has about 740,000 distinct CDR3 sequences, 40% of them found once; the top ten carry approximately 46%.

The TCR comes from an adult man with Graves' ophthalmopathy. The sample was peripheral blood. This chain uses TRBV5-1 with TRBJ1-6; D unclear. CDR3 residues: CASSFEVPNSPLHF. The CDR3 DNA sequence: TGCGCCAGCAGCTTCGAGGTTCCTAATTCACCCCTCCACTTT.